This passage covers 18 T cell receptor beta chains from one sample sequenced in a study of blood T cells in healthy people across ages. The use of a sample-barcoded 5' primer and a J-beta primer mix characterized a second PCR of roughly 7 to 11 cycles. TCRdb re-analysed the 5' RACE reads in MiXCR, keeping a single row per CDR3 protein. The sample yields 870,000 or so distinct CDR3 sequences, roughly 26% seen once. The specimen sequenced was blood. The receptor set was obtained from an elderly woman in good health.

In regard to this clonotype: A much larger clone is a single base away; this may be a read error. CDR3 loop: CASGFQLTGDTQYF. The DNA of the CDR3 is TGTGCCAGCGGGTTTCAGCTTACGGGAGATACGCAGTATTTT. The chain is built from TRBV2 and TRBJ2-3, with D unclear. The ends were cut back, 8 bases at V and 5 bases at J, with 17 bases in the middle. The CDR3 extends over 14 amino acids. Germline CDR1 and CDR2: SNHLY and FYNNEI.

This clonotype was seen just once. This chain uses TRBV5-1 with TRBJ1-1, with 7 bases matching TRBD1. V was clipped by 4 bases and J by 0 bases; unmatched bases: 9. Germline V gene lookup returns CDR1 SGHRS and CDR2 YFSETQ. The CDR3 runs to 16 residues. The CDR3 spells CASSLRQGEVNTEAFF. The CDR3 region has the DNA TGCGCCAGCAGCCTGCGACAGGGTGAGGTGAACACTGAAGCTTTCTTT.

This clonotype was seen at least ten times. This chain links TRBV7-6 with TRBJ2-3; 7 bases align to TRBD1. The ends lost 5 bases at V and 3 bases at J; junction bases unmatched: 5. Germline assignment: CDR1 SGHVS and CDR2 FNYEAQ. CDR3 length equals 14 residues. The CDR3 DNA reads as TGTGCCAGCAGCCCCAGGGGGTGGACAGATACGCAGTATTTT. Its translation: CASSPRGWTDTQYF.

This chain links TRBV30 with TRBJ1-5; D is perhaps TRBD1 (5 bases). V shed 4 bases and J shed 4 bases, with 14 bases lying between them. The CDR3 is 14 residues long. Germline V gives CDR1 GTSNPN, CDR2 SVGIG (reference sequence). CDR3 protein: CAWNPQGRNQPQHF. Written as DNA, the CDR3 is TGTGCCTGGAATCCCCAGGGTCGGAATCAGCCCCAGCATTTT.

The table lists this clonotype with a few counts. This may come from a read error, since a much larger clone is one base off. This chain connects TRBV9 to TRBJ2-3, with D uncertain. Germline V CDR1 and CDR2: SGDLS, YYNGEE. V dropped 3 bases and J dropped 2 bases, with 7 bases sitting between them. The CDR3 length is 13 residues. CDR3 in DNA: TGTGCCAGCAGCGGGGAAAACACAGATACGCAGTATTTT. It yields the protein CASSGENTDTQYF.

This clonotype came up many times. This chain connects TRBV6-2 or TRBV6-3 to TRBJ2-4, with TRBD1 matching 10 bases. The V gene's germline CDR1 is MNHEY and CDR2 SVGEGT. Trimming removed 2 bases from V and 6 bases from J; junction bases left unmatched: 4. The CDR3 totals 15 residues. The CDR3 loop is CASSYGGQGINIQYF. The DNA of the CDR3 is TGTGCCAGCAGTTACGGGGGACAGGGGATAAACATTCAGTACTTC.

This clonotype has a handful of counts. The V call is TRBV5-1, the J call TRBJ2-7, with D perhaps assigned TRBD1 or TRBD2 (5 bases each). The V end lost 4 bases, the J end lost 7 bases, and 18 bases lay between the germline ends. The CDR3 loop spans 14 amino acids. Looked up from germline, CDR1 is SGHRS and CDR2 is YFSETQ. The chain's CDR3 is CASSEGSPYNEQYF. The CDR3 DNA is TGCGCCAGCAGCGAGGGGAGTCCCTACAATGAGCAGTACTTC.

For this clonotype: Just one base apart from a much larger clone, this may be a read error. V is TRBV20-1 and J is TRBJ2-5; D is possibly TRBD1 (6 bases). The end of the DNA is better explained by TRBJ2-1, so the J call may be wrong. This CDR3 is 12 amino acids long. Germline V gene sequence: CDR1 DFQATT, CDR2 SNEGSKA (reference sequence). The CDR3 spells CSAIGQQETQFF. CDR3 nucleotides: TGCAGTGCTATAGGACAGCAAGAGACCCAGTTCTTC.

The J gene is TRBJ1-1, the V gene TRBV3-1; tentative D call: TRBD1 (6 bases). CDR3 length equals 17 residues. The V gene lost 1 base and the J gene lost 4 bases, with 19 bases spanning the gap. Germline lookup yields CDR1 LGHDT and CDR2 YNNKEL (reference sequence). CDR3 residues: CASSQARSGVQGTEAFF. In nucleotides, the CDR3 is TGTGCCAGCAGCCAAGCAAGGTCAGGGGTTCAGGGCACTGAAGCTTTCTTT.

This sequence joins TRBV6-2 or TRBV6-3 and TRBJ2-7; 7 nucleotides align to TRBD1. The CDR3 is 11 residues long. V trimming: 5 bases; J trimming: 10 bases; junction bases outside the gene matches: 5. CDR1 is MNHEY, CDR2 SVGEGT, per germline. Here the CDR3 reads CASSDRVKQYF. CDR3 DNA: TGTGCCAGCAGTGACAGGGTAAAACAGTACTTC.

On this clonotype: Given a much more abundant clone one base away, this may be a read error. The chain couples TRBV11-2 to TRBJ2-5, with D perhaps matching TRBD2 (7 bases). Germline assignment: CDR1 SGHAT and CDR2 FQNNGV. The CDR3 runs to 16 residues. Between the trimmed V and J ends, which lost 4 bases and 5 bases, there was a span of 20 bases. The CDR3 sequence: CASSSNGGGHGETQYF. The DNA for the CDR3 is TGTGCCAGCAGCTCCAACGGCGGGGGCCACGGGGAGACCCAGTACTTC.

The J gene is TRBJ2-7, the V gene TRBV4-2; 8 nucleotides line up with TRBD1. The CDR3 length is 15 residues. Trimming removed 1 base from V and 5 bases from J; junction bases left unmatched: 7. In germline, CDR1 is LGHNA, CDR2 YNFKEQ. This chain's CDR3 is CASSQGGSGGDEQYF. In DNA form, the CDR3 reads TGTGCCAGCAGCCAAGGCGGGTCAGGGGGCGACGAGCAGTACTTC.

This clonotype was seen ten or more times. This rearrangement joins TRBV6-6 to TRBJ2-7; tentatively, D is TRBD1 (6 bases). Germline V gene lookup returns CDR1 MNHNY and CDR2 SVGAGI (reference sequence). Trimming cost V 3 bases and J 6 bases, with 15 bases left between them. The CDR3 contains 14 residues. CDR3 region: CASSYDHRESEQYF. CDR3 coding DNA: TGTGCCAGCAGTTATGATCACAGGGAGAGCGAGCAGTACTTC.

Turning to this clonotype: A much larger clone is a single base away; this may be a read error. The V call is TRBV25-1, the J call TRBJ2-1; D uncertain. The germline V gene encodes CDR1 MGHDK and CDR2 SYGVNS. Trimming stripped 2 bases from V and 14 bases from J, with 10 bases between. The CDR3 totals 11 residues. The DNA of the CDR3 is TGTGCCAGCAGTGAACGTAATATAAAGTTCTTC. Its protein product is CASSERNIKFF.

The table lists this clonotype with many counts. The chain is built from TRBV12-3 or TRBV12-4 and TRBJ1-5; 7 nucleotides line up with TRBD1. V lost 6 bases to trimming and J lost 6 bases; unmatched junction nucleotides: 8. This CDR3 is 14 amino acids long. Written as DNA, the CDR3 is TGTGCCAGCAGCCGTGGACAGGCTCTTCAGCCCCAGCATTTT. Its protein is CASSRGQALQPQHF.

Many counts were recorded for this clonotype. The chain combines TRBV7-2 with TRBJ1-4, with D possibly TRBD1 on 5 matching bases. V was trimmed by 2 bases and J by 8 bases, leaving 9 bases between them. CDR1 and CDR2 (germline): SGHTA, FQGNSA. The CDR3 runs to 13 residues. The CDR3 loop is CASSLMGREKLFF. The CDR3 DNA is TGTGCCAGCAGCTTAATGGGGCGGGAAAAACTGTTTTTT. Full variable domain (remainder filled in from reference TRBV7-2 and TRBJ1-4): GAGVSQSPSNKVTEKGKDVELRCDPISGHTALYWYRQSLGQGLEFLIYFQGNSAPDKSGLPSDRFSAERTGGSVSTLTIQRTQQEDSAVYLCASSLMGREKLFFGSGTQLSVL.

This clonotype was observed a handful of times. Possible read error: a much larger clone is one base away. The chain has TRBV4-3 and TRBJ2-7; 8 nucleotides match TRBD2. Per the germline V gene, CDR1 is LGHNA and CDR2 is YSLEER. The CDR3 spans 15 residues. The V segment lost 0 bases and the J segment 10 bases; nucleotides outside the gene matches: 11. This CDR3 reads CASSQDAAGDQAQYF. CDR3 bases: TGCGCCAGCAGCCAAGACGCAGCGGGGGACCAGGCCCAGTACTTC.

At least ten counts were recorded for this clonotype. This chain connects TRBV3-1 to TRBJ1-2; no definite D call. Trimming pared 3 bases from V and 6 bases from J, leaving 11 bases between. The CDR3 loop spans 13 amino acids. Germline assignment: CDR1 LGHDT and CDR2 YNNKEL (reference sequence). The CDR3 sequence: CASSQTILNGYTF. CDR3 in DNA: TGTGCCAGCAGCCAGACGATTCTAAATGGCTACACCTTC.